This T cell receptor beta chain came from a study of T cell changes during pregnancy in multiple sclerosis. Germline values: CDR1 SGHDT, CDR2 YYEEEE. Deletions cut 4 bases from V and 4 bases from J, with 14 bases between. The CDR3 sequence is 14 residues long. Clones were sequenced by immunoSEQ multiplex PCR, and TCRdb holds only the in-frame ones, with some missing. The sample gives about 40,000 clones, more than 85% of which show up once; under 15% is in the top ten. This specimen was CD8+ T cells from peripheral blood mononuclear cells, taken in the first trimester of pregnancy. The chain is built from TRBV5-6 and TRBJ1-1; D perhaps matches TRBD1 (5 bases). The clonotype was recovered from a female donor with multiple sclerosis, enrolled in a pregnancy study. In DNA form, the CDR3 reads TGTGCCAGCAGCCTACAGGTTGGTGGCACTGAAGCTTTCTTT. Its translation: CASSLQVGGTEAFF.